Presented here are 6 T cell receptor beta chains from one specimen sequenced in a study of T cells in Graves' hyperthyroidism and ophthalmopathy (dated by TCRdb to about 2019). The library was made by multiplex PCR. The run used an Illumina HiSeq 2000. The TCR beta CDR3 regions were amplified from RNA transcripts. A first-round RT-PCR of the TCR CDR3 used the HTBI primer set with the Qiagen OneStep RT-PCR kit. In-frame beta chains were kept once TCRdb had trimmed the public reads at Q25 with fastp and called clones with MiXCR. When rows share a CDR3 protein, they turn into one entry using the most common DNA and genes. In this sample the table shows fewer than 750,000 distinct CDR3 sequences, about 15% of which occur a single time. The leading ten clones occupy about 12% of the sample. The sample taken for sequencing was blood. These receptors were obtained from a woman aged 45-59 years with Graves' ophthalmopathy.

The chain uses TRBV7-9 and TRBJ2-1; weak D call: TRBD2 (7 bases). The length of the CDR3 is 15 residues. The V end was cut by 0 bases, the J end by 7 bases, with 13 bases between. The V gene's germline CDR1 is SEHNR and CDR2 FQNEAQ (reference sequence). The CDR3: CASSLALGGPNEQFF. For the CDR3, the DNA is TGTGCCAGCAGCTTAGCCTTGGGGGGGCCTAATGAGCAGTTCTTC.

This clonotype has at least ten counts. V usage is TRBV27 and J usage is TRBJ2-7; tentative D call: TRBD2 (6 bases). The CDR3 length is 14 residues. CDR1 and CDR2 (germline): MNHEY, SMNVEV (reference sequence). With 3 bases removed from V and 2 bases from J, the gap between germline ends came to 11 bases. As DNA, the CDR3 is TGTGCCAGCAGTTTTTGGGGGGAAGCCTACGAGCAGTACTTC. Its protein product is CASSFWGEAYEQYF.

A remark on this clonotype: This clone may be a read error of a much larger clone one base away. The rearrangement links TRBV3-1 to TRBJ2-1; D might be TRBD1 (5 bases). The V and J ends lost 4 bases and 12 bases respectively, with 13 bases between them. Per germline, CDR1 LGHDT and CDR2 YNNKEL (reference sequence). CDR3 size: 12 residues. CDR3 DNA sequence: TGTGCCAGCAGCCGCCTCAGGGATGGGCAGTTCTTC. Its protein product is CASSRLRDGQFF.

The chain joins TRBV7-8 to TRBJ2-1; 10 nucleotides align to TRBD2. V lost 5 bases and J lost 3; bases outside the gene matches: 16. The germline gives CDR1 SGHVS, CDR2 FQNEAQ. The CDR3 is 19 residues long. CDR3 sequence: CASSPRGSRTSGNYNEQFF. CDR3 DNA sequence: TGTGCCAGCAGCCCAAGGGGGTCTCGGACTAGCGGAAACTACAATGAGCAGTTCTTC.

This clonotype was detected ten times or more. The chain joins TRBV27 to TRBJ1-1; D not certain. The CDR3 runs to 13 residues. The germline V and J ends were trimmed by 5 bases and 1 base, with 8 bases remaining between them. Germline-derived CDR1 and CDR2 are MNHEY and SMNVEV (reference sequence). The CDR3: CASSITENTEAFF. Written as DNA, the CDR3 is TGTGCCAGCAGTATAACAGAGAACACTGAAGCTTTCTTT.

This clonotype was seen ten or more times. The V gene is TRBV5-6, the J gene TRBJ2-5, with D possibly being TRBD1 (6 bases). The germline V and J ends were trimmed by 3 bases and 1 base, with 16 bases remaining between them. The CDR3 loop spans 16 amino acids. Per germline, CDR1 SGHDT and CDR2 YYEEEE. In DNA, the CDR3 is TGTGCCAGCAGCTCCAAAACCTGGACAGTCCAAGAGACCCAGTACTTC. The encoded protein is CASSSKTWTVQETQYF.